This TCR beta chain was documented in a study of cytotoxic CD8 clonotypes in ibrutinib-treated CLL. CDR3 length: 14 residues. The germline V and J ends were trimmed by 3 bases and 5 bases, with 11 bases remaining between them. Germline CDR1 is MNHEY and CDR2 is SMNVEV (reference sequence). TCRdb's table, derived via immunoSEQ multiplex PCR, lists solely in-frame clones and lacks some. The sample yields 45,000 to 55,000 clones, roughly 53% seen once. The sample in question was PBMCs, obtained after 12 months of ibrutinib treatment. The sequence came from a human donor with chronic lymphocytic leukemia. The gene calls are TRBV27 and TRBJ2-1; no clear D gene. CDR3 loop: CASSLQDGHNEQFF. The CDR3 DNA sequence: TGTGCCAGCAGTTTGCAGGACGGTCACAATGAGCAGTTCTTC.